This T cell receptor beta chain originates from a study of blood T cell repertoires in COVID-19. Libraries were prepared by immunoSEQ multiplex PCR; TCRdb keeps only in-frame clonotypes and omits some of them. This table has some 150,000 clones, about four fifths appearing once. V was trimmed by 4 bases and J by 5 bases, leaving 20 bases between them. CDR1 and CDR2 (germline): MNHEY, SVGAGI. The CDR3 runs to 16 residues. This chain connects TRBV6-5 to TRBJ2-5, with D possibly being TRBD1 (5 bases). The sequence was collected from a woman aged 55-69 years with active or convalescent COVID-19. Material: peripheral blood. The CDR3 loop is CASSWGPPAGSETQYF. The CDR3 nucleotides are TGTGCCAGCAGTTGGGGCCCACCCGCTGGAAGCGAGACCCAGTACTTC.